Sequencing of this TCR beta chain was carried out in a study of shared clonotypes between healthy human individuals. The authors distributed each subset's genomic DNA evenly over several immunoSEQ plates. Here immunoSEQ multiplex PCR was the method, and the copy in TCRdb shows in-frame clones only, minus some. The sample includes hundreds of thousands of clones, roughly 73% of them seen just once. A CD45RA-negative memory subset and a CD45RA+ naive subset were separated from the CD4+ cells. Trimming cost V 1 base and J 13 bases, with 11 bases left between them. This CDR3 contains 12 residues. Germline CDR1 and CDR2: MNHEY and SMNVEV (reference sequence).

The sequence was collected from a woman aged 25 to 39 in good health. The sequenced sample consisted of memory CD4+ T cells sorted from blood. The subset is: CD45RA-negative fraction. The chain couples TRBV27 to TRBJ2-1; D is perhaps TRBD1 (5 bases). CDR3 nucleotide sequence: TGTGCCAGCAGTTTATGGGGCAAGAGTCAGTTCTTC. Amino acids: CASSLWGKSQFF.